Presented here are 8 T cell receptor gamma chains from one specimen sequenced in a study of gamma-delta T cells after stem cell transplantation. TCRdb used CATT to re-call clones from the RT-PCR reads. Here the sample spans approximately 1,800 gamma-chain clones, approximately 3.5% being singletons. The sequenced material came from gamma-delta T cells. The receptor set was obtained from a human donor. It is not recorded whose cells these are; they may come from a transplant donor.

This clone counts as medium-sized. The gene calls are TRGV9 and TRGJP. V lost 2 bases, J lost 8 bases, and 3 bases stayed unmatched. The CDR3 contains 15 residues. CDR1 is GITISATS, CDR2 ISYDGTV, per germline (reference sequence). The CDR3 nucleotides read TGTGCCTTGTGGGAGGCCCAGTTGGGCAAAAAAATCAAGGTATTT. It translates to CALWEAQLGKKIKVF.

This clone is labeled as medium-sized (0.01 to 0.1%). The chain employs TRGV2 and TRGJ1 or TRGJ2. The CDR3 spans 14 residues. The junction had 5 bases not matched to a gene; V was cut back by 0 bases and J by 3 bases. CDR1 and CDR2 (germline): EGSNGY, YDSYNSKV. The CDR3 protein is CATWDGPRYYKKLF. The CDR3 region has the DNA TGTGCCACCTGGGACGGGCCTCGTTATTATAAGAAACTCTTT.

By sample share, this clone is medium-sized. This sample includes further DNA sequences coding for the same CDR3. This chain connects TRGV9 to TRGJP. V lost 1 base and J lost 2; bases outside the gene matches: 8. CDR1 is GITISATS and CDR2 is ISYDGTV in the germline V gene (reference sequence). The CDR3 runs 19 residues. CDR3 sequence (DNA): TGTGCCTTGTGGGAGGTACAGGGTAGGCAAGAGTTGGGCAAAAAAATCAAGGTATTT. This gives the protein CALWEVQGRQELGKKIKVF.

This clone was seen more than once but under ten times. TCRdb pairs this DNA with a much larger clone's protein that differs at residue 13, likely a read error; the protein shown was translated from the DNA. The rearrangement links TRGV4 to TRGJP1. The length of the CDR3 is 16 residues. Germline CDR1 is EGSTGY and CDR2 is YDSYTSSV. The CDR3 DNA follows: TGTGCCACCTGCCGCCTTAGAAATACCACTGGTTGGCTCAAGATATTT. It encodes CATCRLRNTTGWLKIF.

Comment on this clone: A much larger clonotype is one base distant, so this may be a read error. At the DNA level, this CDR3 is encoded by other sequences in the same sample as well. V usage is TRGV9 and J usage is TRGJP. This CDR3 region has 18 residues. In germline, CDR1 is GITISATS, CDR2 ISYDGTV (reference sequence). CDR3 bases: TGTGCCTTGTGGGAGGTGACCCCTTTCGGGCTGGGAAAAAAAATCAAGGTATTT. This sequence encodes CALWEVTPFGLGKKIKVF.

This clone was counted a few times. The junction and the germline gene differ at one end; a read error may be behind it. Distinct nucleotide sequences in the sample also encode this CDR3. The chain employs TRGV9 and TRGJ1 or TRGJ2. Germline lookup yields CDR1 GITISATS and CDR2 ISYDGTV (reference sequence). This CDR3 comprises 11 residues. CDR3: CALWTAIKKLF. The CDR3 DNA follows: TGTGCCTTGTGGACTGCAATCAAGAAACTCTTC.

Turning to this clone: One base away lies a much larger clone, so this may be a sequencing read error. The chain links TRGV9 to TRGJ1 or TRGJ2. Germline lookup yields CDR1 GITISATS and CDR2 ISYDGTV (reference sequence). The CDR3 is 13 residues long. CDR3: CALWEVNYYKKLF. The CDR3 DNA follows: TGTGCCTTGTGGGAGGTGAATTATTATAAAAAACTCTTT.

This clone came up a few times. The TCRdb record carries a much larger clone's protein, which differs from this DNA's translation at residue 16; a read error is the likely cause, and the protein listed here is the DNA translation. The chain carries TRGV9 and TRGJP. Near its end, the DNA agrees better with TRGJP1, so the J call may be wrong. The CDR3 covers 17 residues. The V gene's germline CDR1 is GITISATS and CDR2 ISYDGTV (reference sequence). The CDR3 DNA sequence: TGTGCCTTGTGGGAGACGAGGGAAGAGTTGGGCAAAAAAATCAAGATATTT. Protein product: CALWETREELGKKIKIF.